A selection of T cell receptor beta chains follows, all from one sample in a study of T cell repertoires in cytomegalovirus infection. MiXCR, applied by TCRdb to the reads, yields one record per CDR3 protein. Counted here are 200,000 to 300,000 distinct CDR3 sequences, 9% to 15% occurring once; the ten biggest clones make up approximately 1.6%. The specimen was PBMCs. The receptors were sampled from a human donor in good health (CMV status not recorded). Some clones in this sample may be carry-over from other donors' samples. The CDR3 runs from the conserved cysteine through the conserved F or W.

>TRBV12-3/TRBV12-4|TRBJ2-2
CASGRAGNTGELFF
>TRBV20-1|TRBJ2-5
CSARGLASGTQETQYF
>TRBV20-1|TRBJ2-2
CSAGVAGTGGELFF
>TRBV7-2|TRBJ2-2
CASSLAGTANTGELFF
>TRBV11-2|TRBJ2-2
CASSFTTSGTGELFF
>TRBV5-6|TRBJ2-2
CASSAVGGNTGELFF
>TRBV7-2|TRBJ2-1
CASSLEGRLVDEQFF
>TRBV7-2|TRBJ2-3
CASSLGSVVRADTQYF
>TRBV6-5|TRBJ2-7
CASSYGIAGGSYEQYF
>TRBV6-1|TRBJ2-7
CASSYDVGGYEQYF
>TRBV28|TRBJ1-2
CASSLSPGLRGYTF